A single sample is the source of the 20 T cell receptor beta chains below, sequenced in a study of spatial heterogeneity in lung cancer. Each CDR3 protein gets one entry after TCRdb re-called the 5' RACE reads with MiXCR. The profile covers around 15,000 distinct CDR3 sequences, with roughly 7.7% appearing a single time and around 30% taken by the ten largest. Time point given: sample taken at primary tumor resection. The authors sequenced whole RNA from tumor, nontumor lung or frozen PBMC without sorting. The sample here was PBMCs, taken at surgery. The receptors originated from a female donor with early-stage non-small cell lung cancer.

This clonotype has a count of ten or more. The J gene is TRBJ2-3, the V gene TRBV18; no definite D call. In germline, CDR1 is KGHSH, CDR2 LQKENI. The V end was cut by 2 bases, the J end by 5 bases, with 8 bases between. This CDR3 has 13 amino acids. CDR3 protein: CASSPTNGDTQYF. CDR3 bases: TGTGCCAGCTCACCAACCAACGGAGATACGCAGTATTTT.

This clonotype was counted at least ten times. The rearrangement links TRBV6-5 to TRBJ2-5; 13 nucleotides agree with TRBD2. This CDR3 is built from 16 residues. Germline loops: CDR1 MNHEY, CDR2 SVGAGI. The V segment lost 6 bases and the J segment 5 bases; nucleotides outside the gene matches: 9. CDR3 nucleotides: TGTGCCAGCAGACGGACTAGCGGGGGAGTAGGGGAGACCCAGTACTTC. Translated, it gives CASRRTSGGVGETQYF.

This clonotype was picked up many times. In nucleotides, the CDR3 is TGCGCCAGCAGCTTCGACAGGGGAACAGATACGCAGTATTTT. Protein sequence: CASSFDRGTDTQYF. J is TRBJ2-3 and V is TRBV5-1; 8 bases are shared with TRBD1. This CDR3 comprises 14 residues. After removal of 2 bases from V and 3 bases from J, the junction contained 2 bases not matched to a gene. Per the germline V gene, CDR1 is SGHRS and CDR2 is YFSETQ.

This clonotype appeared many times. The chain uses TRBV7-9 and TRBJ1-6; 10 bases agree with TRBD1. The J segment lost 7 bases and the V segment lost 5 bases, leaving 11 bases of the junction unmatched. The length of the CDR3 is 17 residues. From germline, CDR1 is SEHNR and CDR2 FQNEAQ (reference sequence). The CDR3 region is CASSPTWGQGNNSPLHF. CDR3 DNA sequence: TGTGCCAGCAGCCCTACGTGGGGACAGGGGAACAATTCACCCCTCCACTTT.

This clonotype was seen ten or more times. V and J are TRBV20-1 and TRBJ2-6; D ambiguous. Trimming pared 0 bases from V and 0 bases from J, leaving 6 bases between. This CDR3 contains 15 residues. Germline V gene data show CDR1 as DFQATT and CDR2 as SNEGSKA (reference sequence). The CDR3 reads CSAREGTSGANVLTF. Written as DNA, the CDR3 is TGCAGTGCTAGAGAGGGCACCTCTGGGGCCAACGTCCTGACTTTC.

This clonotype was counted at least ten times. The rearrangement uses TRBV7-2 and TRBJ2-7; 8 bases are a match to TRBD2. This CDR3 has 16 amino acids. Germline V gene lookup returns CDR1 SGHTA and CDR2 FQGNSA. The V and J ends lost 2 bases and 0 bases, in that order; junction bases with no gene match: 6. CDR3 coding DNA: TGTGCCAGCAGCTTATCGCACAGCGGGAGCTCCTACGAGCAGTACTTC. This translates into CASSLSHSGSSYEQYF.

In this sample, this clonotype turned up many times. The DNA is omitted, as the CDR3 cannot be located on it reliably, and the CDR3 follows TCRdb's listing. CDR3: CASKIPGSCFF. This rearrangement joins TRBV9 to TRBJ2-2. The CDR3 adds up to 11 amino acids, both ends counted. The germline V gene has CDR1 SGDLS and CDR2 YYNGEE.

This chain links TRBV28 with TRBJ2-7, with D perhaps given as TRBD1 or TRBD2 (5 bases each). CDR1 MDHEN and CDR2 SYDVKM come from the germline V gene. The CDR3 sequence is 12 residues long. This chain's CDR3 is CVTGTLSYEQYF. CDR3 nucleotide sequence: TGTGTAACCGGGACGTTATCCTACGAGCAGTACTTC.

The chain links TRBV5-5 to TRBJ2-1; the D is unclear. This CDR3 region has 17 residues. V was cut by 1 base and J by 0 bases, with 14 bases left in between. Germline lookup yields CDR1 SGHKS and CDR2 YYEKEE (reference sequence). CDR3 DNA sequence: TGTGCCAGCAGCTTGCCAATTTACAAGAGCTCCTACAATGAGCAGTTCTTC. Translated: CASSLPIYKSSYNEQFF.

This clonotype was seen a handful of times. CDR3 sequence reads: CSVEVQPGRTDTQYF. The CDR3 DNA reads TGCAGCGTTGAAGTTCAGCCAGGACGGACAGATACGCAGTATTTT. The V and J genes are TRBV29-1 and TRBJ2-3; no reliable D call. Looked up from germline, CDR1 is SQVTM and CDR2 is ANQGSEA. The CDR3 sequence is 15 residues long. The germline V and J ends were trimmed by 1 base and 3 bases, with 14 bases remaining between them.

This clonotype showed up just a few times. This chain's CDR3 is CASSPSDTQYF. The DNA of the CDR3 is TGTGCCAGCTCACCATCAGATACGCAGTATTTT. J is TRBJ2-3 and V is TRBV18, with D unclear. The V gene's germline CDR1 is KGHSH and CDR2 LQKENI. V was pared by 2 bases and J by 4 bases, with 1 base between. This CDR3 spans 11 amino acids.

This clonotype was counted between two and nine times. V and J are TRBV12-3 or TRBV12-4 and TRBJ1-1, with D maybe TRBD1 (5 bases). CDR3 length: 13 amino acids. The V gene lost 3 bases and the J gene lost 1 base, with 6 bases spanning the gap. CDR3 sequence reads: CASSFQGNTEAFF. DNA for the CDR3: TGTGCCAGCAGTTTCCAGGGGAACACTGAAGCTTTCTTT.

This clonotype turned up a few times. This CDR3 reads CASSWSTGNEQYF. The CDR3, as DNA: TGTGCCAGCAGCTGGTCGACAGGGAACGAGCAGTACTTC. V and J are TRBV7-3 and TRBJ2-7; 7 bases agree with TRBD1. The CDR3 extends over 13 amino acids. The germline CDR1 and CDR2 sequences are SGHTA and FQGTGA. With 4 bases clipped from V and 5 bases from J, the junction kept 5 bases outside the gene matches.

This clonotype is labeled medium-sized. The V call is TRBV28, the J call TRBJ1-4; no firm D call. CDR1 and CDR2 from the germline V gene are MDHEN and SYDVKM. This CDR3 contains 14 residues. The V end lost 4 bases, the J end lost 4 bases, and 10 bases lay between the germline ends. In DNA, the CDR3 is TGTGCCAGCAGTTATCCGGGCCTTAATGAAAAACTGTTTTTT. Residues: CASSYPGLNEKLFF.

This clonotype was seen ten or more times. This chain joins TRBV5-5 and TRBJ1-5; D call uncertain. CDR1 is SGHKS, CDR2 YYEKEE, per germline (reference sequence). This CDR3 has 14 amino acids. V lost 7 bases and J 0 bases, leaving 11 bases between the germline ends. The CDR3 DNA follows: TGTGCCAGCCGAGCGGAGTATAGCAATCAGCCCCAGCATTTT. This gives the protein CASRAEYSNQPQHF.

This clonotype was counted many times. This chain uses TRBV14 with TRBJ2-2, with 8 positions matching TRBD1. The CDR3 length is 15 residues. Germline assignment: CDR1 SGHDN and CDR2 FVKESK. With V trimmed by 3 bases and J by 7 bases, 7 bases remained unmatched. The CDR3: CASSQKGQENGELFF. The CDR3 bases are TGTGCCAGCAGCCAGAAGGGACAGGAAAACGGGGAGCTGTTTTTT.

The sample holds many counts of this clonotype. CDR3 bases: TGTGCCAGCAGTTCATTTCGGACAGGGACCTACGAGCAGTACTTC. It is translated as CASSSFRTGTYEQYF. The rearrangement links TRBV6-2 or TRBV6-3 to TRBJ2-7, with TRBD1 identical over 8 bases. The V and J ends lost 4 bases and 2 bases, in that order; junction bases with no gene match: 7. CDR3 size: 15 residues. Germline CDR1 MNHEY, CDR2 SVGEGT.

This clonotype appeared many times. The rearrangement uses TRBV29-1 and TRBJ2-7; 9 positions match TRBD2. Germline CDR1 is SQVTM and CDR2 is ANQGSEA. V lost 4 bases, J lost 6 bases, and 7 bases stayed unmatched. The length of the CDR3 is 13 residues. The CDR3 DNA follows: TGCAGCGTTGCGGCGGGAGGGCCTATCGAGCAGTACTTC. Protein product: CSVAAGGPIEQYF.

V usage is TRBV7-9 and J usage is TRBJ1-6, with D possibly being TRBD1 (6 bases). The V and J ends lost 7 bases and 7 bases respectively, with 20 bases between them. The CDR3 totals 16 residues. Germline lookup yields CDR1 SEHNR and CDR2 FQNEAQ (reference sequence). The CDR3 sequence: CASTPGVGQPNSPLHF. The CDR3 nucleotides read TGTGCCAGCACCCCCGGGGTAGGACAGCCCAATTCACCCCTCCACTTT.

This clonotype was detected ten times or more. The rearrangement uses TRBV14 and TRBJ2-5, with TRBD2 identical over 8 bases. This CDR3 spans 15 amino acids. Trimming at V came to 3 bases and at J to 1 base, leaving 4 bases not matched to a gene. Per the germline V gene, CDR1 is SGHDN and CDR2 is FVKESK. The CDR3 DNA is TGTGCCAGCAGCCAGGTAGCGGGGTTCCAAGAGACCCAGTACTTC. Amino acids: CASSQVAGFQETQYF.